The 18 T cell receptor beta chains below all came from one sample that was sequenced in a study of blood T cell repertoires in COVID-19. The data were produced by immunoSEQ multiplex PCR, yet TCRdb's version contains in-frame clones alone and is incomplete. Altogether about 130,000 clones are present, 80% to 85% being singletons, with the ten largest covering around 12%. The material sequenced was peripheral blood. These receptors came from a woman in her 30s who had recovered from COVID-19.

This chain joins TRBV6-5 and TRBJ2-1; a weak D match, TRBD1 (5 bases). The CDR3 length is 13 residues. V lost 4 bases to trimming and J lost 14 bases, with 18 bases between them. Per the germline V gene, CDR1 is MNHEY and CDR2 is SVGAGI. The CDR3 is CASSSPGSSREFF. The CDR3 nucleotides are TGTGCCAGCAGTTCCCCGGGTTCCTCCAGGGAGTTCTTC.

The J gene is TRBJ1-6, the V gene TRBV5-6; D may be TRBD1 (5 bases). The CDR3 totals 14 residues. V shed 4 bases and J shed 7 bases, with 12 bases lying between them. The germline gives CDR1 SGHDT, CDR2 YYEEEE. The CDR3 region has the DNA TGTGCCAGCAGCCAGGGACTTTTAAATTCACCCCTCCACTTT. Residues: CASSQGLLNSPLHF. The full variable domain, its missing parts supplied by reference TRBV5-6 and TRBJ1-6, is DAGVTQSPTHLIKTRGQQVTLRCSPKSGHDTVSWYQQALGQGPQFIFQYYEEEERQRGNFPDRFSGHQFPNYSSELNVNALLLGDSALYLCASSQGLLNSPLHFGNGTRLTVT.

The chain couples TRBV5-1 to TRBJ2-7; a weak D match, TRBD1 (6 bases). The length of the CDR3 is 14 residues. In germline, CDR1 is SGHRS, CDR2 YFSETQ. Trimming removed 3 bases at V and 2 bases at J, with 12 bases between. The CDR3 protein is CASSYRDKAYEQYF. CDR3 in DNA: TGCGCCAGCAGCTACCGGGACAAAGCCTACGAGCAGTACTTC.

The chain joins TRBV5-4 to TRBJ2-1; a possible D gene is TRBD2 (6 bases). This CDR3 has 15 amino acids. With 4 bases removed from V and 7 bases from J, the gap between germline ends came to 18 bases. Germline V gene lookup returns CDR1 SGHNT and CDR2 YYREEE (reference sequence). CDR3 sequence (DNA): TGTGCCAGCAGCCCTCCGGATGGGGGGAGGAATGAGCAGTTCTTC. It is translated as CASSPPDGGRNEQFF.

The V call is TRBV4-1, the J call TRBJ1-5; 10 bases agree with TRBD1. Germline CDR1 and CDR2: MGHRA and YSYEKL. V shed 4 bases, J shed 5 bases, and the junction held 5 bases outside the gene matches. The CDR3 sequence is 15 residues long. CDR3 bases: TGCGCCAGCAGCCTCTTAGGACAGGGGGATCAGCCCCAGCATTTT. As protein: CASSLLGQGDQPQHF.

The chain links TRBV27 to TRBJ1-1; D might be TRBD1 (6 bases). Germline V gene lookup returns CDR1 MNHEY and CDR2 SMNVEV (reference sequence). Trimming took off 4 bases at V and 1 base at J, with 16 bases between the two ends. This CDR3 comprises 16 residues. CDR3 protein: CASSSMTGIWNTEAFF. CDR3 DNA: TGTGCCAGCAGTTCCATGACAGGAATCTGGAACACTGAAGCTTTCTTT.

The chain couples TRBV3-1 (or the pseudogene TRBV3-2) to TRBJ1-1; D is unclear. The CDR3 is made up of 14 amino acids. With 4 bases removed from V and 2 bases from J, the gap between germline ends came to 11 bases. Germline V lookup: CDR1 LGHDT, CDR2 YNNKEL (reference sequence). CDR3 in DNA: TGTGCCAGCAGCCCTCGGGATAGAAACACTGAAGCTTTCTTT. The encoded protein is CASSPRDRNTEAFF.

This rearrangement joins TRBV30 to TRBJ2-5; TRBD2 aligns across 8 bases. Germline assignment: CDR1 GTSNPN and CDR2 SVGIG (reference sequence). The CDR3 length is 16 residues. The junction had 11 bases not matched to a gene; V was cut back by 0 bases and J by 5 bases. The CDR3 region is CAWSVTSGGLRETQYF. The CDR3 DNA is TGTGCCTGGAGTGTAACCAGCGGGGGCCTCCGGGAGACCCAGTACTTC.

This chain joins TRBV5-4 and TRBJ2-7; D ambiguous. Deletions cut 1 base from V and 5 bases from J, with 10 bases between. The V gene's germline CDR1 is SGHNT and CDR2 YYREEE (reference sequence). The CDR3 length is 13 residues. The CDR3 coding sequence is TGTGCCAGCAGCTTGAACAGTGGAAACGAGCAGTACTTC. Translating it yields CASSLNSGNEQYF.

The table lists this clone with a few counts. The CDR3 reads CASSSTVIGYTF. The CDR3 DNA sequence: TGTGCCAGCAGTTCAACGGTTATTGGCTACACCTTC. The chain has TRBV6-2 or TRBV6-3 and TRBJ1-2, with unresolved D. Looked up from germline, CDR1 is MNHEY and CDR2 is SVGEGT. The V end was cut by 4 bases, the J end by 7 bases, with 10 bases between. CDR3 length: 12 amino acids.

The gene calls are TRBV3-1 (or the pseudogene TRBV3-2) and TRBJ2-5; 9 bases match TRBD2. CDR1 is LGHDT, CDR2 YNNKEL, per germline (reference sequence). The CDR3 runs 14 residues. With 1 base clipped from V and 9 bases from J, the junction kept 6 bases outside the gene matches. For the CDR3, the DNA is TGTGCCAGCAGCCAAGCAGGATCTAGCGGGGCCCAGTACTTC. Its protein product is CASSQAGSSGAQYF.

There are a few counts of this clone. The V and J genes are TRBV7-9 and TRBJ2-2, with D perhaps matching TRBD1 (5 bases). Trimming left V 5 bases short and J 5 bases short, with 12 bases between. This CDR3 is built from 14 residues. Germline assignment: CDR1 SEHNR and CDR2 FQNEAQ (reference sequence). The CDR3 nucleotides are TGTGCCAGCAGCGCACAGGATACGACCGGGGAGCTGTTTTTT. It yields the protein CASSAQDTTGELFF.

The CDR3 reads CASSKEQGGGTEAFF. The CDR3 nucleotides read TGCGCCAGCAGTAAAGAGCAGGGAGGTGGAACTGAAGCTTTCTTT. The gene calls are TRBV5-1 and TRBJ1-1; TRBD1 is a possible D gene (5 bases). The V end lost 5 bases, the J end lost 5 bases, and 19 bases lay between the germline ends. The CDR3 sequence is 15 residues long. Per germline, CDR1 SGHRS and CDR2 YFSETQ. The complete variable domain, with remaining parts taken from reference TRBV5-1 and TRBJ1-1, reads KAGVTQTPRYLIKTRGQQVTLSCSPISGHRSVSWYQQTPGQGLQFLFEYFSETQRNKGNFPGRFSGRQFSNSRSEMNVSTLELGDSALYLCASSKEQGGGTEAFFGQGTRLTVV.

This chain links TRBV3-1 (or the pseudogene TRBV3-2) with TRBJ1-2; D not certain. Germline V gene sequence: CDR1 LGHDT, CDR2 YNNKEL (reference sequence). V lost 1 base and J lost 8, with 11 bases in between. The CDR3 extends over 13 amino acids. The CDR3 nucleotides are TGTGCCAGCAGCCAAGCTTCCAGGAACGGCTACACCTTC. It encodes CASSQASRNGYTF.

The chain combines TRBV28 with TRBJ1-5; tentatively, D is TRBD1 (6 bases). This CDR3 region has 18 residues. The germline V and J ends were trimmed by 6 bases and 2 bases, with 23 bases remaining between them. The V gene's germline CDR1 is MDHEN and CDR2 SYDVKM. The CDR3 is CASRQSTGRGRGNQPQHF. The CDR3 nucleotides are TGTGCCAGCAGGCAGTCAACCGGCAGGGGTCGAGGCAATCAGCCCCAGCATTTT.

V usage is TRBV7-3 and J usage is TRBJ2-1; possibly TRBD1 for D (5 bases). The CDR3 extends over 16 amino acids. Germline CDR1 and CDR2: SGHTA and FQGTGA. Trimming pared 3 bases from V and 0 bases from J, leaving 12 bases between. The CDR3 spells CASSFQGASSYNEQFF. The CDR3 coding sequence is TGTGCCAGCAGCTTCCAAGGGGCGAGCTCCTACAATGAGCAGTTCTTC.

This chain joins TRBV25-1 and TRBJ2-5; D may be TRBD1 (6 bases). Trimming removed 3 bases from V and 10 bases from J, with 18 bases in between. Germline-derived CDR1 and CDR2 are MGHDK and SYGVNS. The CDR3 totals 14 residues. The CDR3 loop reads CASSDYREAGDQYF. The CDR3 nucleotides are TGTGCCAGCAGTGATTACAGGGAAGCAGGTGACCAGTACTTC. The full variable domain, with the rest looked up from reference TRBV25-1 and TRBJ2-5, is EADIYQTPRYLVIGTGKKITLECSQTMGHDKMYWYQQDPGMELHLIHYSYGVNSTEKGDLSSESTVSRIRTEHFPLTLESARPSHTSQYLCASSDYREAGDQYFGPGTRLLVL.

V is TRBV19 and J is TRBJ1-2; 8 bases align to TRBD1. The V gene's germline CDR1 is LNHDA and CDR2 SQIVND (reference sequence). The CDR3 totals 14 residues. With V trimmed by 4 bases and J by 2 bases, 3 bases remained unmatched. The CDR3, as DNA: TGTGCCAGTAGTACCGCAGGGGGCAACTATGGCTACACCTTC. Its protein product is CASSTAGGNYGYTF. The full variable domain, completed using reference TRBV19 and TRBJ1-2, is DGGITQSPKYLFRKEGQNVTLSCEQNLNHDAMYWYRQDPGQGLRLIYYSQIVNDFQKGDIAEGYSVSREKKESFPLTVTSAQKNPTAFYLCASSTAGGNYGYTFGSGTRLTVV.